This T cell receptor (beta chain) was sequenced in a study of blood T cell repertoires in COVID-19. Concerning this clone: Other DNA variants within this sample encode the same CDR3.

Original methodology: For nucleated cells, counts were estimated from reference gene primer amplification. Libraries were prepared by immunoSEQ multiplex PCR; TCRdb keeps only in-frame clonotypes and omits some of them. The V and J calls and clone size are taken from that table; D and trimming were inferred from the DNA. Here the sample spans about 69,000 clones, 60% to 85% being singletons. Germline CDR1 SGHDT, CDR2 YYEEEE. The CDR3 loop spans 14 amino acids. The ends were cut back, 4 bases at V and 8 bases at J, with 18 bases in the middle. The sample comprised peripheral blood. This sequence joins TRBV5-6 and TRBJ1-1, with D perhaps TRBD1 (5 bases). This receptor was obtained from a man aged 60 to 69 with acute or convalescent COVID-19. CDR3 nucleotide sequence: TGTGCCAGCAGCCGTCGGAGGGGATGGGCCGAAGCTTTCTTT. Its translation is CASSRRRGWAEAFF.